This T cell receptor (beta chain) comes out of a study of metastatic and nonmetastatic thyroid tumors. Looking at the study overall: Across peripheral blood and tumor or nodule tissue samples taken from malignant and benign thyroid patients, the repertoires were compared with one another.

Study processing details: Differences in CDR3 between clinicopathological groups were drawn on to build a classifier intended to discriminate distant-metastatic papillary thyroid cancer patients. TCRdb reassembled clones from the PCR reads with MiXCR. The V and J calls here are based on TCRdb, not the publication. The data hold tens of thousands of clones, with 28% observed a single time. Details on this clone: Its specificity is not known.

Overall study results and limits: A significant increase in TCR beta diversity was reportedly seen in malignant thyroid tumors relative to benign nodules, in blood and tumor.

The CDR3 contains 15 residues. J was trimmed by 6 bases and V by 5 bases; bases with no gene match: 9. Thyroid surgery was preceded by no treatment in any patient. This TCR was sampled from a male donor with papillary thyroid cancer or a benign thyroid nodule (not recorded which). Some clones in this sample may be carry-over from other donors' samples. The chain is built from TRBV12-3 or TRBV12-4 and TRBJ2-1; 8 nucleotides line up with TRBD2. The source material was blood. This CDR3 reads CASSPSPGGSNEQFF. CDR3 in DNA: TGTGCCAGCAGTCCCTCGCCGGGAGGGTCCAATGAGCAGTTCTTC.